Here is one T cell receptor beta chain with its context. Its antigen remains unidentified. Within one base of it there is no much larger clone, and no base qualities were kept. Reading from cysteine to phenylalanine, the CDR3 counts 15 amino acids. Left in the record is the CDR3 DNA by itself, 45 bases read in frame from the first base. CDR1 and CDR2, per the germline V gene, are MDHEN and SYDVKM. Trimming accounts for 5 bases at V and 4 bases at J, while the number of junction bases matched to no gene is 10. The record originates from a study of blood T cell repertoires in COVID-19 (dated by TCRdb to the early 2020s). Background on the whole study: Samples covering the acute and convalescent phases of COVID-19 were provided by collaborators in the United States, Italy and Spain. The material from the prospective study consisted of cDNA or gDNA derived from T cells, B-cell-depleted T cells, or PBMCs. Subjects who had been exposed to COVID-19, were actively infected with it, or had recovered from it provided the deeply sampled blood TCRbeta repertoires that made up the dataset. The repertoires were released in a freely available public database meant as a resource for research on the immune response to SARS-CoV-2. The samples were drawn from two sources: the first 160 participants of the ongoing ImmuneRACE study, and about 1,300 subjects contributed by 6 global collaborators. Nearly every sample came with metadata listing a de-identified subject ID, COVID-19 status, age in years and sex. Where HLA class I and class II types were available, the types were taken from metadata supplied by the sample provider, not from assay-based typing.

Whole blood was collected in K2EDTA tubes by collaborating institutions according to the institutions' own protocols. For TCRbeta analysis, collaborators shipped samples in one of three forms: frozen whole blood, isolated PBMCs, or DNA extracted from either of those sample types. TCRbeta CDR3 regions were amplified from genomic DNA using the immunoSEQ Assay, a bias-controlled multiplex PCR. The study's own analysis went as follows. Within the assay, amplification of reference gene primers was used to estimate how many nucleated cells each sample contained. To quantify the absolute abundance of each unique TCRbeta CDR3 rearrangement, sequence reads were collapsed and filtered. Productive Simpson clonality was computed per sample as the square root of Simpson's diversity index over productive rearrangements. TCRdb re-hosts the immuneACCESS table, in-frame sequences only. Its copies lack some clones; in the studies checked, an unresolved V gene accounts for under half of them, and the cause for the rest is not known. V, J and clone size are taken as reported in that table, and D and trimming were inferred from the DNA itself. In this sample the table shows 110,000 to 150,000 clones, 76% of which occur a single time. The biggest ten clones account for about 4% of the sample.

Points the paper makes about the study in general: How much clinical and demographic metadata was included differed by source and by participant, and the metadata was provided uncurated.

Rearrangement joined TRBV28 to TRBJ1-1, with 7 bases matching TRBD1. The TCR originated in a man between 60 and 75 years old with acute or convalescent COVID-19. The sample consisted of peripheral blood. This receptor carries the CDR3 CASSRRGPSLTEAFF. The DNA sequence reads TGTGCCAGCAGTCGGAGGGGGCCCTCCCTCACTGAAGCTTTCTTT.